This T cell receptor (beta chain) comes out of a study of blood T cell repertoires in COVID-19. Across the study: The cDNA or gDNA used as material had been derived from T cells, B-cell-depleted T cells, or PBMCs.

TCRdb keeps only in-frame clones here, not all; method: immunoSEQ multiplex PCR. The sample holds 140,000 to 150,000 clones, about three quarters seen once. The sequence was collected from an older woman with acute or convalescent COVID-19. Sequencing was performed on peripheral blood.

The CDR3 spells CASSLSPGSYNEQFF. Here the CDR3 DNA reads TGTGCCAGCAGCCTGTCACCGGGCTCCTACAATGAGCAGTTCTTC. The genes are TRBV5-6 and TRBJ2-1; no firm D call. The V and J ends lost 4 bases and 0 bases respectively, with 11 bases between them. CDR1 and CDR2 (germline): SGHDT, YYEEEE. The CDR3 has 15 amino acids.